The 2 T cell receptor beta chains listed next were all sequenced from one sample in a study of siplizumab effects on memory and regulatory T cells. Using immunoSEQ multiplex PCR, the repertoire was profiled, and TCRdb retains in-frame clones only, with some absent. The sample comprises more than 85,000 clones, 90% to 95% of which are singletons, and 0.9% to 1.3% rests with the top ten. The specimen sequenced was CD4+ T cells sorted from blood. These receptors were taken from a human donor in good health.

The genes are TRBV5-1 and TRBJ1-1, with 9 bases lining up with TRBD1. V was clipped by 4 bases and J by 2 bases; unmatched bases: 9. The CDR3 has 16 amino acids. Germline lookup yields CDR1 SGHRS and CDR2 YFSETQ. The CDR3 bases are TGCGCCAGCAGCAATAAACAGGGGGCCGGCAACACTGAAGCTTTCTTT. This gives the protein CASSNKQGAGNTEAFF.

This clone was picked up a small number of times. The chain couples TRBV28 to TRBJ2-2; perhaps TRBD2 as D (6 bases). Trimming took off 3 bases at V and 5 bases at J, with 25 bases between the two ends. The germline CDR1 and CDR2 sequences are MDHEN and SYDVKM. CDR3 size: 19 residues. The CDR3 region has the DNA TGTGCCAGCAGTTTCAAAGGTGGCAGAGGAGGGGTGGAGACCGGGGAGCTGTTTTTT. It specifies CASSFKGGRGGVETGELFF.